The 6 T cell receptor beta chains presented below share a single source sample, sequenced in a study of blood T cell repertoires in COVID-19. The assay was immunoSEQ multiplex PCR, and TCRdb's table has in-frame clones only and misses some. In the table there are 260,000 or so clones, more than 75% of which are singletons. The sample comprised PBMCs or T cells enriched from blood (not recorded which). The source is a man aged 18 to 30 who had recovered from COVID-19.

The genes are TRBV19 and TRBJ1-5; a weak D match, TRBD1 (6 bases). V was clipped by 6 bases and J by 0 bases, with 27 bases between them. Germline lookup yields CDR1 LNHDA and CDR2 SQIVND (reference sequence). The CDR3 sequence is 20 residues long. The DNA of the CDR3 is TGTGCCAGTAGAGCCAGGGGACCCCTATTAATCTACTATAGCAATCAGCCCCAGCATTTT. This gives the protein CASRARGPLLIYYSNQPQHF. Full variable domain (remainder filled in from reference TRBV19 and TRBJ1-5): DGGITQSPKYLFRKEGQNVTLSCEQNLNHDAMYWYRQDPGQGLRLIYYSQIVNDFQKGDIAEGYSVSREKKESFPLTVTSAQKNPTAFYLCASRARGPLLIYYSNQPQHFGDGTRLSIL.

This chain connects TRBV27 to TRBJ1-1; TRBD1 might be the D (6 bases). The V gene lost 4 bases and the J gene lost 4 bases, with 13 bases spanning the gap. From germline, CDR1 is MNHEY and CDR2 SMNVEV (reference sequence). The CDR3 sequence is 14 residues long. The CDR3 loop is CASSWGGTGTEAFF. In nucleotides, the CDR3 is TGTGCCAGCAGTTGGGGGGGCACAGGCACTGAAGCTTTCTTT.

The chain joins TRBV11-3 to TRBJ1-1; tentative D call: TRBD1 (5 bases). V was trimmed by 5 bases and J by 5 bases, leaving 18 bases between them. The CDR3 runs 15 residues. Germline CDR1 reads SGHNT; CDR2 reads YENEEA. The CDR3 loop reads CASSGTGTAWTEAFF. CDR3 bases: TGTGCCAGCAGCGGAACCGGGACTGCCTGGACTGAAGCTTTCTTT. Using reference TRBV11-3 and TRBJ1-1 for the parts outside the CDR3, the full variable domain is EAGVVQSPRYKIIEKKQPVAFWCNPISGHNTLYWYLQNLGQGPELLIRYENEEAVDDSQLPKDRFSAERLKGVDSTLKIQPAELGDSAVYLCASSGTGTAWTEAFFGQGTRLTVV.

This sequence joins TRBV7-8 and TRBJ1-5; D may be TRBD1 (6 bases). This CDR3 contains 16 residues. Germline CDR1 and CDR2: SGHVS and FQNEAQ. The germline V and J ends were trimmed by 0 bases and 0 bases, with 9 bases remaining between them. CDR3 DNA: TGTGCCAGCAGCTTAGCCCCACAGGGTAGCAATCAGCCCCAGCATTTT. Translating gives CASSLAPQGSNQPQHF. The whole variable domain, filled in from reference TRBV7-8 and TRBJ1-5, reads GAGVSQSPRYKVAKRGQDVALRCDPISGHVSLFWYQQALGQGPEFLTYFQNEAQLDKSGLPSDRFFAERPEGSVSTLKIQRTQQEDSAVYLCASSLAPQGSNQPQHFGDGTRLSIL.

V and J are TRBV10-3 and TRBJ1-5; tentative D call: TRBD1 (5 bases). The germline V and J ends were trimmed by 0 bases and 4 bases, with 10 bases remaining between them. Germline V gene data show CDR1 as ENHRY and CDR2 as SYGVKD. This CDR3 has 15 amino acids. Here the CDR3 reads CAISESRQRNQPQHF. The CDR3 DNA follows: TGTGCCATCAGTGAGTCGAGACAGAGGAATCAGCCCCAGCATTTT.

V and J are TRBV2 and TRBJ2-5; 12 bases fit TRBD2. Trimming at V came to 10 bases and at J to 5 bases, leaving 5 bases not matched to a gene. CDR3 length: 13 amino acids. Per the germline V gene, CDR1 is SNHLY and CDR2 is FYNNEI. The CDR3 loop is CATGLAGRETQYF. As DNA, the CDR3 is TGTGCCACCGGACTAGCGGGGCGCGAGACCCAGTACTTC.